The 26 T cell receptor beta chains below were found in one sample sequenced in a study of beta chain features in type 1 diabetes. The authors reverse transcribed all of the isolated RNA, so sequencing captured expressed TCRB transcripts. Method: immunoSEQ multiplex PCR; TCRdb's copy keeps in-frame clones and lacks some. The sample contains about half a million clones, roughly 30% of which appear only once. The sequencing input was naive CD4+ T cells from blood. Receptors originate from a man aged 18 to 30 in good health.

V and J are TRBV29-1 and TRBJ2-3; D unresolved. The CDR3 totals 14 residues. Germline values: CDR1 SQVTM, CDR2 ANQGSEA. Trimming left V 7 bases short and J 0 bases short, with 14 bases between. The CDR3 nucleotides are TGCAGCGCCTTAGGAACGGTCAGCACAGATACGCAGTATTTT. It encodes CSALGTVSTDTQYF.

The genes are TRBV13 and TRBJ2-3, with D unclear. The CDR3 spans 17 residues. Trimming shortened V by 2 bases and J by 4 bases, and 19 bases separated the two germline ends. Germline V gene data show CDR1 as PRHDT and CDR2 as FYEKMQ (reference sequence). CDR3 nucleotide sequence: TGTGCCAGCAGCTTATCCCGGTGGTCCGGAAGCGCAGATACGCAGTATTTT. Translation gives CASSLSRWSGSADTQYF. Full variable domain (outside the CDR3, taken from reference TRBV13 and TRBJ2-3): AAGVIQSPRHLIKEKRETATLKCYPIPRHDTVYWYQQGPGQDPQFLISFYEKMQSDKGSIPDRFSAQQFSDYHSELNMSSLELGDSALYFCASSLSRWSGSADTQYFGPGTRLTVL.

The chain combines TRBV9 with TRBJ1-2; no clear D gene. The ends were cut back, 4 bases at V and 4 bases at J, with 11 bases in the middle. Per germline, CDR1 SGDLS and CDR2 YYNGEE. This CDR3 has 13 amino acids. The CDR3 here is CASSPRPSYGYTF. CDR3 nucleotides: TGTGCCAGCAGCCCGAGACCCTCCTATGGCTACACCTTC.

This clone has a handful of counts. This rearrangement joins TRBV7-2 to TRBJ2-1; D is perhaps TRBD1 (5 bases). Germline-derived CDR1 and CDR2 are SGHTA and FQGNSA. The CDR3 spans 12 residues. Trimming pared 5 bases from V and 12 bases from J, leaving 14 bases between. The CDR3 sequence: CASSAPGLRQFF. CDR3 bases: TGTGCCAGCAGCGCGCCAGGGTTACGGCAGTTCTTC.

The CDR3 here is CASSQDLGTGYSYEQYF. The CDR3, as DNA: TGCGCCAGCAGCCAAGATTTGGGGACAGGATACTCCTACGAGCAGTACTTC. The chain has TRBV4-3 and TRBJ2-7, with 8 bases matching TRBD1. The CDR3 is 17 amino acids. The germline gives CDR1 LGHNA, CDR2 YSLEER. V was pared by 0 bases and J by 0 bases, with 7 bases of the junction left unmatched.

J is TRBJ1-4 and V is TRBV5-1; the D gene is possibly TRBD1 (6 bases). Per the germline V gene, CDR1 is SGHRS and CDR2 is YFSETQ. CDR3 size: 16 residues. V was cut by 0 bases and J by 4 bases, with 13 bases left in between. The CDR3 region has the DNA TGCGCCAGCAGCTTGGACCCTACAGGGCGTAATGAAAAACTGTTTTTT. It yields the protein CASSLDPTGRNEKLFF.

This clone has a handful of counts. Here the CDR3 DNA reads TGTGCCTGGAGTGGCGGGACAGGAAGCAATCAGCCCCAGCATTTT. It codes for CAWSGGTGSNQPQHF. V is TRBV30 and J is TRBJ1-5; 8 nucleotides line up with TRBD1. The CDR3 totals 15 residues. Unmatched junction bases numbered 3, after V lost 1 base and J lost 1 base. Germline V gene sequence: CDR1 GTSNPN, CDR2 SVGIG (reference sequence).

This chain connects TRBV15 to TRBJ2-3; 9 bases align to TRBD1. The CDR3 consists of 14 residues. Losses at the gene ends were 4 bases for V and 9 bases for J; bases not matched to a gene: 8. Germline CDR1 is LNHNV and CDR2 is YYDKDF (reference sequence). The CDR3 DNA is TGTGCCACCAGCAATAGAAGACAGGGGGTAACGCAGTATTTT. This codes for CATSNRRQGVTQYF.

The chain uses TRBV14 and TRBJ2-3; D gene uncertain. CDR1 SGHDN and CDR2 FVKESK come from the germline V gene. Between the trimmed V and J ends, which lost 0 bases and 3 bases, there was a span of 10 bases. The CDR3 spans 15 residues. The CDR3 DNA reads TGTGCCAGCAGCCAAGATTCTAGGGTAACAGATACGCAGTATTTT. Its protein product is CASSQDSRVTDTQYF.

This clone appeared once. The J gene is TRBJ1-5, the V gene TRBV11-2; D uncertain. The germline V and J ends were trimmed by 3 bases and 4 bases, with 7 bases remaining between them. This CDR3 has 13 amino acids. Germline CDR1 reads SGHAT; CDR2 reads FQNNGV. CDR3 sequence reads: CASSLSGNQPQHF. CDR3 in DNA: TGTGCCAGCAGCTTGTCCGGGAATCAGCCCCAGCATTTT.

The CDR3 loop reads CASSSRSDEQFF. CDR3 DNA sequence: TGTGCCAGCAGCAGTAGGAGCGATGAGCAGTTCTTC. The rearrangement uses TRBV7-9 and TRBJ2-1; D gene uncertain. The CDR3 loop spans 12 amino acids. The ends were cut back, 5 bases at V and 8 bases at J, with 10 bases in the middle. Germline V gene lookup returns CDR1 SEHNR and CDR2 FQNEAQ (reference sequence).

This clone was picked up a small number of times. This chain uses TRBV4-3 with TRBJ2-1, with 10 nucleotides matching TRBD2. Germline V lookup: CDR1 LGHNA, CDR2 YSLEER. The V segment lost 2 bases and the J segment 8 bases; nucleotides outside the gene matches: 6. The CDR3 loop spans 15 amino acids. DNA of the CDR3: TGCGCCAGCAGCCAATTCCGTGGACTAGCGGATGAGCAGTTCTTC. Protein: CASSQFRGLADEQFF.

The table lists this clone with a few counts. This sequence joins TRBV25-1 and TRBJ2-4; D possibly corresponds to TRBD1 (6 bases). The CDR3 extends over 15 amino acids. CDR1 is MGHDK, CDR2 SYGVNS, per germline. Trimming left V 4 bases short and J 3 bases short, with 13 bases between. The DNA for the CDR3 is TGTGCCAGCAGTGGGCGGGTCAGGGGCAAAAACATTCAGTACTTC. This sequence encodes CASSGRVRGKNIQYF.

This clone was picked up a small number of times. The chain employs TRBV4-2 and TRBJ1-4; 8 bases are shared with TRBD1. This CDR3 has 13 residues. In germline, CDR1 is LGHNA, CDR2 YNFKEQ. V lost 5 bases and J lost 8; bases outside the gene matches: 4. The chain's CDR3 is CASSGRGREKLFF. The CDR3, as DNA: TGTGCCAGCAGCGGCAGGGGGCGAGAAAAACTGTTTTTT.

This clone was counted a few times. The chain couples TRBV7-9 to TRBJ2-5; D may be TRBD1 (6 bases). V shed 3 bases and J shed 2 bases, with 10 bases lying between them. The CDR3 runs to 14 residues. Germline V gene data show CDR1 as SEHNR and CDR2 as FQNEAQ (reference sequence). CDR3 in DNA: TGTGCCAGCAGCTTCTTTACAGGGCAAGAGACCCAGTACTTC. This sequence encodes CASSFFTGQETQYF.

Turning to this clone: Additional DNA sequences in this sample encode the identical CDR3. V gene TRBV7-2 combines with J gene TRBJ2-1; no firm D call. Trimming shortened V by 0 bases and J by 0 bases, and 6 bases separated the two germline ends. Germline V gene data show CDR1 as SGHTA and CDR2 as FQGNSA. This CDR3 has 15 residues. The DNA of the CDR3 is TGTGCCAGCAGCTTAGCGGCTAGCTCCTACAATGAGCAGTTCTTC. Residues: CASSLAASSYNEQFF.

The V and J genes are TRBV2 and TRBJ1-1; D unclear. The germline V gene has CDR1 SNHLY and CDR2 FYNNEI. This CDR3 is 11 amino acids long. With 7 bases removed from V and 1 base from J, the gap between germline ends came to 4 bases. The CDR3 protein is CASTENTEAFF. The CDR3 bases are TGTGCCAGCACCGAGAACACTGAAGCTTTCTTT.

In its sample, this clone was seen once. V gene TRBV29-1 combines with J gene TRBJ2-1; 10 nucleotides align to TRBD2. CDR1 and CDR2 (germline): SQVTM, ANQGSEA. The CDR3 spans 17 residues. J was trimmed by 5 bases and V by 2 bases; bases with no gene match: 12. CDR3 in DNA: TGCAGCGTTGAAAACGGGAGGACTAGCGGCAAACACAATGAGCAGTTCTTC. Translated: CSVENGRTSGKHNEQFF.

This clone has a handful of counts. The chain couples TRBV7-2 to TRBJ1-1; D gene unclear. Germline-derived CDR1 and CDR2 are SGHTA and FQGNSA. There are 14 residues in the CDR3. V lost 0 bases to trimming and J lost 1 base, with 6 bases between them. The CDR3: CASSLAQANTEAFF. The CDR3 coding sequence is TGTGCCAGCAGCTTAGCGCAGGCGAACACTGAAGCTTTCTTT.

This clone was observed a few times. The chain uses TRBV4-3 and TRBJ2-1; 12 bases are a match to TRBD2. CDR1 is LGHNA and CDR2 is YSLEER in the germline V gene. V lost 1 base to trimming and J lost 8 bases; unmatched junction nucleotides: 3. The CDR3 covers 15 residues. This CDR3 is CASSQGLAGVHEQFF. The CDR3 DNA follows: TGCGCCAGCAGCCAAGGACTAGCGGGAGTTCATGAGCAGTTCTTC.

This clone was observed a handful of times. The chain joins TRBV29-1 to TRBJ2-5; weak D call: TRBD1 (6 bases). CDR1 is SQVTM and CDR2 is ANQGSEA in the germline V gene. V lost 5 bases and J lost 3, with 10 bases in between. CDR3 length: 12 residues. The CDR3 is CSVTKGEETQYF. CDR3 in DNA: TGCAGCGTTACGAAGGGGGAAGAGACCCAGTACTTC.

In nucleotides, the CDR3 is TGTGCCAGCATGAGTGGGGGTGAGCAGTTCTTC. Translation: CASMSGGEQFF. The genes are TRBV9 and TRBJ2-1; D is perhaps TRBD1 or TRBD2 (5 bases each). The CDR3 is made up of 11 amino acids. V lost 6 bases, J lost 9 bases, and 10 bases lay in between. The germline V gene encodes CDR1 SGDLS and CDR2 YYNGEE.

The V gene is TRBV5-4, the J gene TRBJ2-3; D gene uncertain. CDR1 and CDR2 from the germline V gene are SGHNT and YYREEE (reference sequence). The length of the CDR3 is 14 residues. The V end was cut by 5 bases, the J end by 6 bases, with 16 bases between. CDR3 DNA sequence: TGTGCCAGCAGACCCGGGTCCCTACGGGATACGCAGTATTTT. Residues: CASRPGSLRDTQYF. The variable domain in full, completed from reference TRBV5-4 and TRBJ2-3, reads ETGVTQSPTHLIKTRGQQVTLRCSSQSGHNTVSWYQQALGQGPQFIFQYYREEENGRGNFPPRFSGLQFPNYSSELNVNALELDDSALYLCASRPGSLRDTQYFGPGTRLTVL.

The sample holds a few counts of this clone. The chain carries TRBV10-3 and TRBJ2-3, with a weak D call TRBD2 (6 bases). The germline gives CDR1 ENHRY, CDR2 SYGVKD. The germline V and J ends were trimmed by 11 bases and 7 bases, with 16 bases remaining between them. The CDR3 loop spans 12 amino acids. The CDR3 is CAAGTGSNTQYF. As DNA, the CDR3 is TGTGCCGCGGGGACTGGATCAAATACGCAGTATTTT.

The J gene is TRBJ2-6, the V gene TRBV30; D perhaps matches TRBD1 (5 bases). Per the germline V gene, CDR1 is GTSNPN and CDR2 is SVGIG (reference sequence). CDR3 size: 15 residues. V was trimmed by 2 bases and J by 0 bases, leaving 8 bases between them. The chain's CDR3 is CAWSPDSSGANVLTF. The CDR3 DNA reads TGTGCCTGGAGTCCCGACAGCTCTGGGGCCAACGTCCTGACTTTC.

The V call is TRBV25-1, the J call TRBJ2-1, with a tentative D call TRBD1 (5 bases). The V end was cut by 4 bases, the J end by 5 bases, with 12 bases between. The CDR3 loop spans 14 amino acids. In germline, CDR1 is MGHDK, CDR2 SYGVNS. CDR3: CASSGAGSNNEQFF. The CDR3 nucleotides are TGTGCCAGCAGTGGGGCAGGGTCAAACAATGAGCAGTTCTTC.